These 20 T cell receptor beta chains came from one sample sequenced in a study of cytomegalovirus exposure and HLA in healthy donors. This PCR relied on a set of 60 Vbeta primers and 13 Jbeta primers. Here immunoSEQ multiplex PCR was the method, and the copy in TCRdb shows in-frame clones only, minus some. The sample includes 50,000 to 60,000 clones, about three quarters of them seen just once. Material for sequencing was PBMCs. The receptors come from a woman between 35 and 50 years old in good health and CMV-seropositive.

This clone was recorded once. The genes are TRBV30 and TRBJ1-2; 7 nucleotides agree with TRBD1. V was clipped by 3 bases and J by 7 bases; unmatched bases: 11. This CDR3 is built from 14 residues. Germline V gene data show CDR1 as GTSNPN and CDR2 as SVGIG (reference sequence). The DNA for the CDR3 is TGTGCCTGGAGCCAACAAGACAGGGCTCGTGGCTACACCTTC. Translating it yields CAWSQQDRARGYTF.

This chain links TRBV7-4 with TRBJ2-7; TRBD2 matches at 13 bases. Germline CDR1 reads SGHVT; CDR2 reads SQSDAQ. V was clipped by 1 base and J by 4 bases; unmatched bases: 7. The CDR3 sequence is 17 residues long. The CDR3 coding sequence is TGTGCCAGCAGCTTAGAGGGGACTAGCGGGGTGCCGTACGAGCAGTACTTC. Translating gives CASSLEGTSGVPYEQYF.

This chain connects TRBV4-1 to TRBJ2-3, with TRBD1 identical over 9 bases. The J segment lost 3 bases and the V segment lost 3 bases, leaving 4 bases of the junction unmatched. CDR3 length: 15 amino acids. CDR1 is MGHRA and CDR2 is YSYEKL in the germline V gene. The CDR3 DNA sequence: TGCGCCAGCAGCCACCTAGGACAGGGGACAGATACGCAGTATTTT. This encodes CASSHLGQGTDTQYF.

This clone was counted between two and nine times. V and J are TRBV6-1 and TRBJ1-6, with D unclear. CDR3 size: 14 residues. CDR1 MNHNS and CDR2 SASEGT come from the germline V gene. V was trimmed by 4 bases and J by 6 bases, leaving 10 bases between them. The CDR3 bases are TGTGCCAGCAGTGGAAGGAGCCTTAATTCACCCCTCCACTTT. It translates to CASSGRSLNSPLHF.

By sample fraction, this clone is medium-sized (0.01 to 0.1%). This chain joins TRBV4-3 and TRBJ1-1; TRBD1 matches 7 bases. The CDR3 is 16 amino acids. Germline V CDR1 and CDR2: LGHNA, YSLEER. Trimming took 5 bases from V and 0 from J; bases not matched to a gene: 9. The CDR3: CASSSDRVGVNTEAFF. Written as DNA, the CDR3 is TGCGCCAGCAGCAGCGACAGGGTCGGGGTGAACACTGAAGCTTTCTTT.

This clone was seen a few times. The V gene is TRBV19, the J gene TRBJ2-7; D is possibly TRBD2 (5 bases). This CDR3 has 15 amino acids. Trimming took off 3 bases at V and 2 bases at J, with 14 bases between the two ends. From germline, CDR1 is LNHDA and CDR2 SQIVND (reference sequence). The CDR3 coding sequence is TGTGCCAGTAGTATCCGCGCCGGGGATACCTACGAGCAGTACTTC. This translates into CASSIRAGDTYEQYF.

This clone was seen a few times. The chain is built from TRBV2 and TRBJ2-1; D gene unclear. This CDR3 comprises 12 residues. Germline V lookup: CDR1 SNHLY, CDR2 FYNNEI. Trimming left V 4 bases short and J 12 bases short, with 13 bases between. CDR3: CASSGGTQGQFF. The CDR3 DNA is TGTGCCAGCAGTGGCGGTACACAAGGGCAGTTCTTC.

This clone has just a few counts. The chain is built from TRBV19 and TRBJ1-5; a possible D gene is TRBD1 (5 bases). Trimming pared 3 bases from V and 4 bases from J, leaving 13 bases between. Germline values: CDR1 LNHDA, CDR2 SQIVND (reference sequence). The CDR3 is made up of 15 amino acids. For the CDR3, the DNA is TGTGCCAGTAGTATTCAGGGTCCGGTGAATCAGCCCCAGCATTTT. It translates to CASSIQGPVNQPQHF.

The chain uses TRBV2 and TRBJ1-2; D possibly corresponds to TRBD1 (5 bases). V lost 5 bases and J 0 bases, leaving 10 bases between the germline ends. The CDR3 has 14 residues. Germline CDR1 reads SNHLY; CDR2 reads FYNNEI. CDR3 DNA sequence: TGTGCCAGCAGTCCGGGACTCACTAACTATGGCTACACCTTC. Protein sequence: CASSPGLTNYGYTF.

The sample holds one count of this clone. The V and J genes are TRBV7-9 and TRBJ1-2; 8 positions match TRBD1. The V and J ends lost 4 bases and 8 bases, in that order; junction bases with no gene match: 9. The CDR3 length is 14 residues. Looked up from germline, CDR1 is SEHNR and CDR2 is FQNEAQ (reference sequence). The CDR3 sequence: CASSSHRTGRGYTF. CDR3 in DNA: TGTGCCAGCAGCTCCCACCGGACAGGGAGAGGCTACACCTTC.

The V gene is TRBV28, the J gene TRBJ2-5; D might be TRBD1 (5 bases). Trimming took 2 bases from V and 3 from J, leaving 13 bases between them. The CDR3 has 15 amino acids. Germline loops: CDR1 MDHEN, CDR2 SYDVKM. CDR3 coding DNA: TGTGCCAGCAGTTTAAGTTCAGGGTGGGAAGAGACCCAGTACTTC. Its translation: CASSLSSGWEETQYF.

V is TRBV9 and J is TRBJ2-2; 7 nucleotides line up with TRBD2. Germline loops: CDR1 SGDLS, CDR2 YYNGEE. This CDR3 has 13 residues. V was clipped by 2 bases and J by 7 bases; unmatched bases: 2. DNA of the CDR3: TGTGCCAGCAGCGTGGGAGGGCTCGGGGAGCTGTTTTTT. This sequence encodes CASSVGGLGELFF.

The V and J genes are TRBV19 and TRBJ1-2; 7 nucleotides line up with TRBD1. With 6 bases clipped from V and 8 bases from J, the junction kept 6 bases outside the gene matches. The CDR3 has 12 amino acids. CDR1 is LNHDA, CDR2 SQIVND, per germline (reference sequence). The CDR3 coding sequence is TGTGCCAGTAGCCCCGACAGGGCAGGCTACACCTTC. The encoded protein is CASSPDRAGYTF.

This chain uses TRBV29-1 with TRBJ1-2, with 7 bases that match TRBD1. Germline V gene lookup returns CDR1 SQVTM and CDR2 ANQGSEA. The CDR3 contains 13 residues. Trimming took 2 bases from V and 4 from J; bases not matched to a gene: 4. The CDR3 sequence is CSVERDSGYGYTF. The CDR3 region has the DNA TGCAGCGTTGAAAGGGACAGCGGCTATGGCTACACCTTC. Full variable domain (outside the CDR3, taken from reference TRBV29-1 and TRBJ1-2): SAVISQKPSRDICQRGTSLTIQCQVDSQVTMMFWYRQQPGQSLTLIATANQGSEATYESGFVIDKFPISRPNLTFSTLTVSNMSPEDSSIYLCSVERDSGYGYTFGSGTRLTVV.

This clone turned up a few times. The chain employs TRBV7-6 and TRBJ2-5, with D maybe TRBD1 (7 bases). This CDR3 has 15 amino acids. Trimming removed 1 base from V and 5 bases from J, with 14 bases in between. Germline V gene sequence: CDR1 SGHVS, CDR2 FNYEAQ. The CDR3 protein is CASSLGQGGSETQYF. CDR3 nucleotide sequence: TGTGCCAGCAGCTTAGGCCAGGGGGGTTCGGAGACCCAGTACTTC.

The chain uses TRBV7-2 and TRBJ2-5; no reliable D call. V was clipped by 5 bases and J by 9 bases, with 19 bases between them. This CDR3 spans 14 amino acids. Germline V gene data show CDR1 as SGHTA and CDR2 as FQGNSA. CDR3 region: CASSPATPALAQYF. DNA of the CDR3: TGTGCCAGCAGCCCAGCGACCCCGGCGTTGGCCCAGTACTTC.

J is TRBJ2-3 and V is TRBV13; 8 bases map to TRBD1. CDR1 PRHDT and CDR2 FYEKMQ come from the germline V gene (reference sequence). The CDR3 loop spans 15 amino acids. Germline trimming cut 4 bases from V and 2 bases from J; bases unmatched to any gene: 5. The CDR3 nucleotides read TGTGCCAGCAGCTGGACAGGGATCACCACAGATACGCAGTATTTT. This translates into CASSWTGITTDTQYF.

This clone was seen a few times. The rearrangement uses TRBV5-1 and TRBJ2-1; TRBD1 matches at 8 bases. The CDR3 is made up of 15 amino acids. Germline V gene data show CDR1 as SGHRS and CDR2 as YFSETQ. J was trimmed by 8 bases and V by 2 bases; bases with no gene match: 9. CDR3 residues: CASSFTAGQGDEQFF. In DNA, the CDR3 is TGCGCCAGCAGCTTCACTGCCGGACAGGGTGATGAGCAGTTCTTC.

This rearrangement joins TRBV4-2 to TRBJ2-7; a weak D match, TRBD1 (5 bases). CDR3 length equals 15 residues. Germline V gene data show CDR1 as LGHNA and CDR2 as YNFKEQ. Trimming removed 1 base from V and 0 bases from J, with 10 bases in between. The CDR3: CASSQAPQDSYEQYF. The CDR3 DNA sequence: TGTGCCAGCAGCCAAGCTCCACAGGACTCCTACGAGCAGTACTTC.

The chain joins TRBV15 to TRBJ2-7; possible D gene TRBD2, 5 bases. The CDR3 spans 11 residues. Germline V gene lookup returns CDR1 LNHNV and CDR2 YYDKDF (reference sequence). The V gene lost 8 bases and the J gene lost 5 bases, with 10 bases spanning the gap. The CDR3 nucleotides read TGTGCCACCGGAGGAGGTCACGAGCAGTACTTC. It is translated as CATGGGHEQYF.